A single sample is the source of the 24 T cell receptor beta chains below, sequenced in a study of CD8+ T cells in alopecia areata. A sort of pooled cutaneous lymph node cells used CD4, CD8alpha, NKG2D, NKG2ACE and other stains. The authors extracted RNA and reverse transcribed it into cDNA as the sequencing template. Generated by immunoSEQ multiplex PCR, the TCRdb table keeps only in-frame clones and is missing some. The data show about 300,000 clones, none appearing only once, with more than 1% held by the ten largest. The sequenced sample consisted of CD4+ T cells sorted from a lymph node. The receptors here all came from a C3H/HeJ mouse with alopecia areata. This mouse strain has H2-k as its MHC haplotype.

In its sample, this clone was seen a few times. The genes are named according to mouse. The read terminates 4 residues before the CDR3 end, so the remaining end is supplied by the germline J gene. Other DNA sequences in this sample translate to the same CDR3. J is TRBJ2-5 and V is TRBV13-1; 7 bases fit TRBD2. V lost 7 bases and J lost 3; bases outside the gene matches: 2. Germline V gene data show CDR1 as NSHNY and CDR2 as SYGAGN. This CDR3 spans 12 amino acids. CDR3 amino acids: CASSWGQDTQYF. The DNA read from the CDR3 is TGTGCCAGCTCCTGGGGGCAAGAC.

Notes on this clone: Germline and genes: mouse. Read coverage stops 4 residues before the CDR3 terminus; the germline J gene supplies the remainder. The same CDR3 can be traced to other DNA sequences in this sample. The chain links TRBV5 to TRBJ1-2; TRBD1 might be the D (5 bases). The CDR3 covers 14 residues. Trimming pared 4 bases from V and 0 bases from J, leaving 9 bases between. Germline V gene lookup returns CDR1 LGHNA and CDR2 YNLKQL (reference sequence). The CDR3 bases that were read are TGTGCCAGCAGCCCACGACAGACAAACTCC. Encoded protein: CASSPRQTNS. The whole CDR3 protein is CASSPRQTNSDYTF.

With respect to this clone: Here the gene names and germline are mouse. The read terminates 4 residues before the CDR3 end, so the remaining end is supplied by the germline J gene. The chain combines TRBV19 with TRBJ2-3; 9 bases line up with TRBD2. The CDR3 is 13 amino acids. The ends lost 7 bases at V and 2 bases at J; junction bases unmatched: 2. Germline CDR1 FNHDT, CDR2 SITEND (reference sequence). The CDR3 loop reads CASRLGVAETLYF. The covered CDR3 bases are TGTGCCAGCCGACTGGGGGTTGCAGAA.

This clone was seen a handful of times. Gene labels here are mouse ones. Read coverage stops 4 residues before the CDR3 terminus; the germline J gene supplies the remainder. Other nucleotide sequences from this sample produce the same CDR3. This sequence joins TRBV19 and TRBJ2-1; 10 bases fit TRBD1. V was clipped by 4 bases and J by 0 bases; unmatched bases: 1. The CDR3 totals 15 residues. From germline, CDR1 is FNHDT and CDR2 SITEND (reference sequence). CDR3 sequence reads: CASSRDRGNYAEQFF. The DNA read from the CDR3 is TGTGCCAGCAGTCGGGACAGGGGTAACTATGCT.

With regard to this clone: Gene names follow the mouse nomenclature. The observed sequence ends 4 residues before the CDR3 terminus, with the missing tail filled in from the germline J gene. This chain links TRBV13-1 with TRBJ2-7, with 10 bases matching TRBD2. The CDR3 has 15 residues. Per the germline V gene, CDR1 is NSHNY and CDR2 is SYGAGN. The sequenced CDR3 bases are TGTGCCAGCAGTGATATTGGACTGGGGGCTTAT. It yields the protein CASSDIGLGAY. The complete CDR3 reads CASSDIGLGAYEQYF.

This clone has only a few counts. The gene names given are mouse names. The CDR3 end is not reached by the read, which stops 4 residues before it; the germline J gene fills it in. This same CDR3 is encoded by further DNA sequences in the sample. This chain links TRBV19 with TRBJ2-3; 8 nucleotides agree with TRBD1. J gave up 3 bases and V 5 bases, and 2 bases lay outside the gene matches. CDR3 length: 13 amino acids. Germline V gives CDR1 FNHDT, CDR2 SITEND (reference sequence). The CDR3 reads CASRRQGAETLYF. The DNA read from the CDR3 is TGTGCCAGCAGAAGACAGGGGGCAGAA.

This clone was detected only a few times. Genes and germline come from the mouse. Read coverage stops 4 residues before the CDR3 terminus; the germline J gene supplies the remainder. Other DNA sequences within the sample encode an identical CDR3. The chain has TRBV31 and TRBJ2-3; TRBD2 matches at 10 bases. V lost 5 bases to trimming and J lost 1 base; unmatched junction nucleotides: 3. The CDR3 covers 14 residues. Germline values: CDR1 GKSSPN, CDR2 SITVG. The CDR3 protein is CAWAGTGGAETLYF. CDR3 bases read: TGTGCCTGGGCCGGGACTGGGGGTGCAGAA.

As concerns this clone: Gene names refer to mouse genes. The read ends 4 residues shy of where the CDR3 ends; the end is completed using the germline J gene. The chain is built from TRBV13-3 and TRBJ2-1, with TRBD1 matching 7 bases. Per germline, CDR1 NNHDY and CDR2 SYVADS. The CDR3 totals 13 residues. V shed 6 bases, J shed 4 bases, and the junction held 4 bases outside the gene matches. CDR3 sequence reads: CASIGDSYAEQFF. CDR3 bases read: TGTGCCAGCATAGGGGACAGTTATGCT.

In this sample, this clone turned up a few times. Gene names follow the mouse nomenclature. The read finishes 4 residues shy of the CDR3 end, and the germline J gene is used to complete it. The chain couples TRBV1 to TRBJ2-4; D not resolved. The CDR3 loop spans 12 amino acids. Germline V gives CDR1 NSQYPW, CDR2 LRSPGD (reference sequence). Between the trimmed V and J ends, which lost 4 bases and 3 bases, there was a span of 5 bases. The CDR3: CTCSEQQNTLYF. The sequenced part of the CDR3 DNA is TGCACCTGCAGTGAGCAGCAAAAC.

Worth noting for this clone: Gene labels here are mouse ones. The CDR3 is cut off 4 residues early in the read; its end comes from the germline J gene. The chain carries TRBV1 and TRBJ1-2; D is possibly TRBD1 (5 bases). The V end was cut by 1 base, the J end by 3 bases, with 6 bases between. This CDR3 has 13 residues. The germline CDR1 and CDR2 sequences are NSQYPW and LRSPGD (reference sequence). The CDR3 region is CTCSAVGDSDYTF. Partial CDR3 DNA: TGCACCTGCAGTGCAGTGGGGGACTCC.

This clone showed up just a few times. Germline and genes: mouse. Coverage ceases 4 residues before the CDR3 finishes, and the germline J gene fills in the end. This chain uses TRBV14 with TRBJ2-1; 7 bases are a match to TRBD1. There are 13 residues in the CDR3. After removal of 3 bases from V and 5 bases from J, the junction contained 2 bases not matched to a gene. CDR1 SGHDT and CDR2 FRDEAV come from the germline V gene. The CDR3: CASSSTGNAEQFF. The sequenced CDR3 bases are TGTGCCAGCAGTTCGACAGGGAATGCT.

The table lists this clone with a few counts. Genes and germline are mouse. The read is 4 residues too short to cover the CDR3 end, so that end is filled in from the germline J gene. J is TRBJ2-1 and V is TRBV19; 10 bases are shared with TRBD1. This CDR3 spans 13 amino acids. Per the germline V gene, CDR1 is FNHDT and CDR2 is SITEND (reference sequence). V shed 9 bases, J shed 4 bases, and the junction held 4 bases outside the gene matches. The sequenced CDR3 bases are TGTGCCACCCAGGGACAGGGGTATGCT. Its protein is CATQGQGYA. The whole CDR3 protein reads CATQGQGYAEQFF.

This clone came up a few times. Germline and genes here are mouse. The read terminates 4 residues before the CDR3 end, so the remaining end is supplied by the germline J gene. Different DNA sequences within this sample yield the same CDR3. The genes are TRBV5 and TRBJ2-7; 8 bases align to TRBD2. This CDR3 has 14 residues. J lost 3 bases, V lost 1 base, and 2 bases had no gene match. Germline V gives CDR1 LGHNA, CDR2 YNLKQL (reference sequence). The part of the CDR3 DNA that was read is TGTGCCAGCAGCCAAGCCCTGGGGGGCTAT. The encoded protein is CASSQALGGY. The CDR3 in full is CASSQALGGYEQYF.

In regard to this clone: Gene names are mouse gene names. The read ends 4 residues early relative to the CDR3; the germline J gene fills the gap. The rearrangement joins TRBV13-3 to TRBJ2-2; possible D gene TRBD1, 6 bases. The CDR3 is 16 amino acids. Germline values: CDR1 NNHDY, CDR2 SYVADS. Trimming cost V 2 bases and J 0 bases, with 11 bases left between them. CDR3: CASSEWDTPNTGQLYF. The DNA read from the CDR3 is TGTGCCAGCAGTGAATGGGACACCCCAAACACCGGG. Looking up the rest from reference TRBV13-3 and TRBJ2-2 gives the full variable domain: EAAVTQSPRSKVAVTGGKVTLSCHQTNNHDYMYWYRQDTGHGLRLIHYSYVADSTEKGDIPDGYKASRPSQENFSLILELASLSQTAVYFCASSEWDTPNTGQLYFGEGSKLTVL.

Details on this clone: Mouse gene names apply. The observed sequence ends 4 residues before the CDR3 terminus, with the missing tail filled in from the germline J gene. Other DNA variants within this sample encode the same CDR3. V and J are TRBV19 and TRBJ1-1; 7 bases line up with TRBD1. V dropped 3 bases and J dropped 1; count of bases not matched to a gene: 0. The CDR3 is made up of 13 amino acids. Germline CDR1 and CDR2: FNHDT and SITEND (reference sequence). Partial CDR3 DNA: TGTGCCAGCAGTAGACAGGGGAACACA. Translating gives CASSRQGNT. Given in full, the CDR3 is CASSRQGNTEVFF. Based on the CDR3 plus reference TRBV19 and TRBJ1-1, the full variable domain is GGIITQTPKFLIGQEGQKLTLKCQQNFNHDTMYWYRQDSGKGLRLIYYSITENDLQKGDLSEGYDASREKKSSFSLTVTSAQKNEMAVFLCASSRQGNTEVFFGKGTRLTVV.

As for this clone: Gene names are mouse gene names. The read gets to within 4 residues of the CDR3 end, and the germline J gene fills in the rest. The genes are TRBV29 and TRBJ2-1; TRBD1 is a possible D gene (6 bases). The CDR3 contains 14 residues. Trimming took 7 bases from V and 2 from J, leaving 12 bases between them. Germline CDR1 MSHET, CDR2 SYDVDS. The part of the CDR3 DNA that was read is TGTGCTAGCAACCCAGGGGAGGACTATGCT. Protein product: CASNPGEDYA. The whole CDR3 protein is CASNPGEDYAEQFF.

There are a few counts of this clone. Genes and germline come from the mouse. The observed sequence ends 4 residues before the CDR3 terminus, with the missing tail filled in from the germline J gene. The V gene is TRBV5, the J gene TRBJ2-3; 13 nucleotides align to TRBD2. Germline V gene lookup returns CDR1 LGHNA and CDR2 YNLKQL (reference sequence). The CDR3 extends over 16 amino acids. The trim removed 4 bases at V and 3 bases at J, leaving 4 bases unmatched. Partial CDR3 DNA: TGTGCCAGCAGCCCAGGACTGGGGGGGCTGGCAGAA. Translated: CASSPGLGGLAE. The CDR3, in full, reads CASSPGLGGLAETLYF.

A remark on this clone: Gene and germline names: mouse. CDR3 protein: CASSRMGQDTQYF. CDR3 DNA (partial): TGTGCTAGCAGTAGAATGGGTCAAGAC. V is TRBV17 and J is TRBJ2-5; D gene uncertain. The read falls 4 residues short of the CDR3 end, and the missing part is taken from the germline J gene. The V and J ends lost 2 bases and 3 bases respectively, with 6 bases between them. Germline values: CDR1 MNHDT, CDR2 YYDKIL. The CDR3 contains 13 residues.

This clone was seen a few times. Any gene name here is a mouse gene name. The read terminates 3 residues ahead of where the CDR3 ends, so the germline J gene completes it. The chain links TRBV13-2 to TRBJ1-6; possibly TRBD1 for D (5 bases). TRBJ1-6 is identified as an open reading frame with a role that is uncertain. Germline assignment: CDR1 NNHNN and CDR2 SYGAGS (reference sequence). CDR3 length: 15 residues. V lost 1 base to trimming and J lost 7 bases, with 12 bases between them. The CDR3 is CASGDYGGGNSPLYF. Incomplete CDR3 DNA: TGTGCCAGCGGTGATTATGGGGGAGGGAATTCGCCC.

Comment on this clone: Genes and germline are mouse. The CDR3 is cut off 4 residues early in the read; its end comes from the germline J gene. Within the sample, other DNA sequences also encode this same CDR3. This rearrangement joins TRBV5 to TRBJ1-2; tentative D call: TRBD1 (6 bases). The germline CDR1 and CDR2 sequences are LGHNA and YNLKQL (reference sequence). The CDR3 extends over 13 amino acids. CDR3 residues: CASSQTGGSDYTF. CDR3 DNA, as far as it was read: TGTGCCAGCAGCCAGACAGGAGGGTCC.

This clone was seen more than once but under ten times. The gene names here belong to mouse. Read sequence stops 3 residues before the CDR3 end, and the germline J gene provides the missing end. J is TRBJ1-6 and V is TRBV1, with 8 nucleotides matching TRBD1. TRBJ1-6 is given ORF status, its function remaining uncertain. Trimming cost V 3 bases and J 1 base; bases outside gene matches: 8. Germline V gene lookup returns CDR1 NSQYPW and CDR2 LRSPGD (reference sequence). The CDR3 is made up of 18 amino acids. The CDR3 DNA, read in part, is TGCACCTGCAGTGCTTCCTCCGGGACAGGATCCTATAATTCGCCC. It yields the protein CTCSASSGTGSYNSP. The complete CDR3 protein is CTCSASSGTGSYNSPLYF.

About this clone: Since a much larger clone is just one base distant, this may be a read error. Gene names and germline refer to mouse. The read gets to within 4 residues of the CDR3 end, and the germline J gene fills in the rest. Other DNA sequences in the same sample also yield this CDR3. V gene TRBV13-1 combines with J gene TRBJ2-5, with TRBD1 matching over 11 bases. The CDR3 length is 15 residues. In germline, CDR1 is NSHNY, CDR2 SYGAGN. Losses at the gene ends were 3 bases for V and 2 bases for J; bases not matched to a gene: 2. The CDR3 DNA, read in part, is TGTGCCAGCAGTGGGGGGACAGGGGGCCAAGAC. Its translation: CASSGGTGGQD. In full, the CDR3 is CASSGGTGGQDTQYF.

This clone has only a few counts. The gene symbols are mouse symbols. The read terminates 4 residues before the CDR3 end, so the remaining end is supplied by the germline J gene. The chain joins TRBV13-3 to TRBJ2-1, with 8 bases aligning to TRBD2. The CDR3 covers 15 residues. V was pared by 2 bases and J by 0 bases, with 1 base of the junction left unmatched. Germline CDR1 and CDR2: NNHDY and SYVADS. CDR3 bases read: TGTGCCAGCAGTGAGGGACTGGTTAACTATGCT. It codes for CASSEGLVNYA. The entire CDR3 protein is CASSEGLVNYAEQFF.

Notes on this clone: Gene names are mouse gene names. Within the sample, other DNA sequences also encode this same CDR3. CDR3 bases read: TGTGCCAGCGGTGAAAGGGGAAACTATGCT. The encoded protein is CASGERGNYA. The entire CDR3 protein is CASGERGNYAEQFF. The V and J genes are TRBV13-2 and TRBJ2-1; possibly TRBD1 for D (5 bases). The read comes to an end 4 residues before the CDR3 does, leaving the germline J gene to fill in the end. Deletions cut 2 bases from V and 1 base from J, with 7 bases between. Germline values: CDR1 NNHNN, CDR2 SYGAGS (reference sequence). CDR3 size: 14 residues.